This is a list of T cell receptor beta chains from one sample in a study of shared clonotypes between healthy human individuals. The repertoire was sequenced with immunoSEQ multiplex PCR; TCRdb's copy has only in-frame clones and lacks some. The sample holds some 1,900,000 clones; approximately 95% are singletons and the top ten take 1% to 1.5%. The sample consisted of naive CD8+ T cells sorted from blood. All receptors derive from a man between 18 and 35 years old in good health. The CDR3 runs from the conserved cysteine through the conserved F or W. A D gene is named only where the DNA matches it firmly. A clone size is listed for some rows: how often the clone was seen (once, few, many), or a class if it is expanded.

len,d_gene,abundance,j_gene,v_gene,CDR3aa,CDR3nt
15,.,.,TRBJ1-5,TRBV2,CASSEATDSNQPQHF,TGTGCCAGCAGTGAAGCAACTGATAGCAATCAGCCCCAGCATTTT
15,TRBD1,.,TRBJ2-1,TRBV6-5,CASSYGQGVPNEQFF,TGTGCCAGCAGTTACGGACAGGGGGTCCCCAATGAGCAGTTCTTC
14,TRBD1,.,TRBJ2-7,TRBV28,CASSWDRGFYEQYF,TGTGCCAGCAGTTGGGACAGGGGGTTTTACGAGCAGTACTTC
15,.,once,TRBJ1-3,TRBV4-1,CASSQLEGGAYTIYF,TGCGCCAGCAGCCAACTTGAAGGTGGGGCCTACACCATATATTTT
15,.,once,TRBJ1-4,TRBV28,CASRATQGPNEKLFF,TGTGCCAGCAGAGCAACACAGGGACCTAATGAAAAACTGTTTTTT
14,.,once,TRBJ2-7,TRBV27,CASSLLGSSGEQYF,TGTGCCAGCAGTTTACTCGGGAGTTCGGGCGAGCAGTACTTC
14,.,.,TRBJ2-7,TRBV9,CASSVAPADYEQYF,TGTGCCAGCAGCGTAGCTCCGGCCGACTACGAGCAGTACTTC
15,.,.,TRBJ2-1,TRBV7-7,CASSLGTSRHNEQFF,TGTGCTAGCAGCTTAGGTACTAGCAGACACAATGAGCAGTTCTTC
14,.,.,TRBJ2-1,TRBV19,CASRYRASYNEQFF,TGTGCCAGTAGATACAGGGCCTCCTACAATGAGCAGTTCTTC
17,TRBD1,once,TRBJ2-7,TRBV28,CASSPAPGTGKRYEQYF,TGTGCCAGCAGTCCTGCGCCCGGGACAGGGAAAAGGTACGAGCAGTACTTC
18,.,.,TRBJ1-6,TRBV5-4,CASSLGGTERSYNSPLHF,TGTGCCAGCAGCTTGGGGGGAACAGAGCGCTCCTATAATTCACCCCTCCACTTT
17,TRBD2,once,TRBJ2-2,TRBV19,CASSPTSGLAGAGELFF,TGTGCCAGTAGTCCCACTTCGGGACTAGCGGGAGCCGGGGAGCTGTTTTTT
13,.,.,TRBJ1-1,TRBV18,CASSPVGQAEAFF,TGTGCCAGCTCACCGGTGGGTCAAGCCGAAGCTTTCTTT
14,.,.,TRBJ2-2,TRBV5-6,CASSFRQNTGELFF,TGTGCCAGCAGCTTCCGACAGAACACCGGGGAGCTGTTTTTT
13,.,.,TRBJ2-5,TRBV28,CASSFGSQETQYF,TGTGCCAGCAGTTTCGGGAGCCAAGAGACCCAGTACTTC
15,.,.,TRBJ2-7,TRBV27,CASSFTPHPSYEQYF,TGTGCCAGCAGTTTCACTCCTCATCCCTCCTACGAGCAGTACTTC
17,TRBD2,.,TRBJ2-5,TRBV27,CASSLLGVAGVAETQYF,TGTGCCAGCAGTTTATTAGGCGTAGCGGGAGTCGCAGAGACCCAGTACTTC
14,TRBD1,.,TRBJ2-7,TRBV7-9,CASSFRDRGDEQYF,TGTGCCAGCAGCTTCCGGGACAGGGGCGACGAGCAGTACTTC
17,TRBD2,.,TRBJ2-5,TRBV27,CASSLVVPAGARETQYF,TGTGCCAGCAGTTTAGTGGTTCCAGCGGGGGCCAGGGAGACCCAGTACTTC
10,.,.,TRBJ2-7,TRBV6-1,CATQTYEQYF,TGTGCCACCCAAACGTACGAGCAGTACTTC
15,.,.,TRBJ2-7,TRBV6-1,CASSERQGLPYEQYF,TGTGCCAGCAGTGAAAGGCAGGGGCTTCCCTACGAGCAGTACTTC
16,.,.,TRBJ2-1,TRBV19,CASSILATLSHDEQFF,TGTGCCAGTAGTATACTGGCTACCCTATCCCACGATGAGCAGTTCTTC
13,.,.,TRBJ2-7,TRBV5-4,CASGPTGDYEQYF,TGTGCCAGCGGACCCACTGGGGACTACGAGCAGTACTTC
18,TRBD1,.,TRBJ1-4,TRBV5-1,CASSLDPGTGATNEKLFF,TGCGCCAGCAGCTTGGACCCCGGGACAGGGGCAACTAATGAAAAACTGTTTTTT
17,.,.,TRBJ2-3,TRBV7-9,CASSSGGGQDRTDTQYF,TGTGCCAGCAGCTCCGGGGGTGGGCAGGACCGCACAGATACGCAGTATTTT
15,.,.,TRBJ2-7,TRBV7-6,CASSLETGSSYEQYF,TGTGCCAGCAGCTTGGAAACAGGGAGCTCCTACGAGCAGTACTTC
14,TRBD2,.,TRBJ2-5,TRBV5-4,CASSPSGGGETQYF,TGTGCCAGCAGCCCTAGCGGGGGAGGGGAGACCCAGTACTTC
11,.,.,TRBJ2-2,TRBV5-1,CASPLDGELFF,TGCGCCAGCCCCCTAGACGGGGAGCTGTTTTTT
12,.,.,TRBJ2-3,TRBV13,CASSLLRDTQYF,TGTGCCAGCAGCTTGTTAAGGGATACGCAGTATTTT
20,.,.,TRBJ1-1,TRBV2,CASSWGEGGSVDRRNTEAFF,TGTGCCAGCAGTTGGGGCGAGGGGGGGTCGGTGGACAGACGAAACACTGAAGCTTTCTTT
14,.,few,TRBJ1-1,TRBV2,CASIVGEGFAEAFF,TGTGCCAGCATCGTTGGTGAGGGATTCGCTGAAGCTTTCTTT
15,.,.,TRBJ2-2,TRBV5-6,CASSLGRGITGELFF,TGTGCCAGCAGCTTGGGACGGGGGATAACCGGGGAGCTGTTTTTT
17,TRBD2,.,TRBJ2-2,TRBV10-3,CAISTGTSGKNTGELFF,TGTGCCATCAGTACGGGGACTAGCGGGAAGAACACCGGGGAGCTGTTTTTT
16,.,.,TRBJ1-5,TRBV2,CASSEEGQSSNQPQHF,TGTGCCAGCAGTGAAGAGGGGCAATCTAGCAATCAGCCCCAGCATTTT
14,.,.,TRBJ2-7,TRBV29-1,CSAATQRRPHEQYF,TGCAGCGCCGCAACCCAACGTCGTCCCCACGAGCAGTACTTC
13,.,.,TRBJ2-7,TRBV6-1,CASSDWVSYEQYF,TGTGCCAGCAGTGATTGGGTTTCCTACGAGCAGTACTTC
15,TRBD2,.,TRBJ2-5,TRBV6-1,CASSEGEGPGETQYF,TGTGCCAGCAGTGAAGGGGAGGGCCCTGGGGAGACCCAGTACTTC
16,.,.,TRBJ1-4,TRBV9,CASSVDGSATNEKLFF,TGTGCCAGCAGCGTAGACGGATCTGCAACTAATGAAAAACTGTTTTTT
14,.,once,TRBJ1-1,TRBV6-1,CASRIGAGNTEAFF,TGTGCCAGCAGGATAGGGGCCGGGAACACTGAAGCTTTCTTT
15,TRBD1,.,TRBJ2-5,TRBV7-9,CASSSSTGETETQYF,TGTGCCAGCAGCTCCTCGACAGGGGAGACAGAGACCCAGTACTTC
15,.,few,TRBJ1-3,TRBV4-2,CASSQDRGSGNTIYF,TGTGCCAGCAGCCAAGACAGGGGATCTGGAAACACCATATATTTT
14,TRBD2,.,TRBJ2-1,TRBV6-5,CASSLASGRIEQFF,TGTGCCAGCAGTTTGGCTAGCGGGCGGATTGAGCAGTTCTTC